The sequence of this T cell receptor (beta chain) was determined in a study of blood T cell repertoires in COVID-19. Germline CDR1 LNHNV, CDR2 YYDKDF (reference sequence). Trimming took off 1 base at V and 4 bases at J, with 11 bases between the two ends. The CDR3 extends over 15 amino acids. This clone was seen a single time. Some clones are missing from TCRdb's copy, which holds only in-frame ones; the method was immunoSEQ multiplex PCR. Of approximately 250,000 clones listed, approximately 90% are singletons. The J gene is TRBJ2-1, the V gene TRBV15; D possibly corresponds to TRBD1 (6 bases). What was sequenced was PBMCs or T cells enriched from blood (not recorded which). This TCR came from a man between 40 and 49 years old who had been exposed to COVID-19. The CDR3 DNA is TGTGCCACCAGCAGAGTCAACACAGGGTACAATGAGCAGTTCTTC. Protein product: CATSRVNTGYNEQFF.